Below, one T cell receptor (beta chain) is given with its context. The entry originates in a study of blood T cell repertoires in COVID-19. Turning to the study itself: PBMCs, B-cell-depleted T cells, or T cells provided the cDNA or gDNA that made up the material.

Original handling: The assay estimated nucleated cells by amplifying reference gene primers. Produced via immunoSEQ multiplex PCR; TCRdb's table is partial and in-frame only. V, J and clone size reflect that table, while D and trimming were determined from the DNA. The data contain roughly 320,000 clones, under 90% of them singletons. Germline CDR1 is SGHNT and CDR2 is YYREEE (reference sequence). This CDR3 comprises 13 residues. V lost 3 bases and J lost 4, with 10 bases in between. V usage is TRBV5-4 and J usage is TRBJ1-2; TRBD1 is a possible D gene (6 bases). The clonotype was recovered from a woman in her twenties or thirties with COVID-19, enrolled during active disease. Sequences were obtained from peripheral blood. In DNA, the CDR3 is TGTGCCAGCAGCTCCACAGGGCTCTATGGCTACACCTTC. Translating it yields CASSSTGLYGYTF.